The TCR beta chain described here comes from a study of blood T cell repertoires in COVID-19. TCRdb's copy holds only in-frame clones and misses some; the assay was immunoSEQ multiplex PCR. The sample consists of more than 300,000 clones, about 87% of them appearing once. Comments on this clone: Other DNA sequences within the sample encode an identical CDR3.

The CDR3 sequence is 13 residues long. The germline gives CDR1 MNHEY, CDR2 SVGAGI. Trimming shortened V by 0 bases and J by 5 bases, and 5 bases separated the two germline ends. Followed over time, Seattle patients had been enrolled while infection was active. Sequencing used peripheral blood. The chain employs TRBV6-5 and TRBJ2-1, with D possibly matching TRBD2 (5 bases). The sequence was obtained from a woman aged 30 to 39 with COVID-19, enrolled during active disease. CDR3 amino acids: CASSYSGDNEQFF. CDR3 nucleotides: TGTGCCAGCAGTTACTCCGGGGACAATGAGCAGTTCTTC.